Presented here are 30 T cell receptor beta chains from one specimen sequenced in a study of T cell responses to AZD1222 COVID-19 vaccine (dated by TCRdb to about 2021). The receptor library was made with the immunoSEQ multiplex PCR assay. This immuneACCESS table, as held by TCRdb, lists in-frame sequences with V and J called but not all clones. Of the missing ones, under half trace to an unresolved V gene in checked studies; the others have no known cause. The sample data list tens of thousands of clones, and 80% to 90% of these were observed just once. The ten largest clonotypes hold roughly 30% of the sample. The sample's time point label is to be understood as: about 28 days (+/-7) after the second vaccine dose. The material sequenced was peripheral blood, taken 28 days after the second AZD1222 dose. The origin of the receptors is an adult who received the AZD1222 COVID-19 vaccine.

This chain uses TRBV5-5 with TRBJ2-1; 8 bases are a match to TRBD1. The CDR3 has 17 amino acids. Germline V lookup: CDR1 SGHKS, CDR2 YYEKEE (reference sequence). Trimming cost V 4 bases and J 0 bases; bases outside gene matches: 9. This chain's CDR3 is CASSRFPGTGSYNEQFF. The CDR3 DNA follows: TGTGCCAGCAGCCGATTTCCCGGGACAGGCTCCTACAATGAGCAGTTCTTC.

The rearrangement uses TRBV18 and TRBJ1-4; a possible D gene is TRBD1 (5 bases). This CDR3 has 16 amino acids. V lost 0 bases and J lost 8, with 16 bases in between. The germline V gene encodes CDR1 KGHSH and CDR2 LQKENI. In DNA, the CDR3 is TGTGCCAGCTCACCACCGGGGCAGCCCCTCGCCGAAAAACTGTTTTTT. It yields the protein CASSPPGQPLAEKLFF.

The V gene is TRBV6-1, the J gene TRBJ2-7; 7 positions agree with TRBD1. The CDR3 is 14 residues long. Germline lookup yields CDR1 MNHNS and CDR2 SASEGT. With 3 bases clipped from V and 3 bases from J, the junction kept 5 bases outside the gene matches. CDR3 region: CASSDRDSVYEQYF. CDR3 in DNA: TGTGCCAGCAGTGACCGGGACAGTGTCTACGAGCAGTACTTC.

The rearrangement links TRBV12-3 or TRBV12-4 to TRBJ1-6; 7 bases match TRBD1. The CDR3 extends over 10 amino acids. The J segment lost 17 bases and the V segment lost 10 bases, leaving 8 bases of the junction unmatched. Written as DNA, the CDR3 is TGTGCCATTGCCGGGACAGCCGTCCACTTT. Encoded protein: CAIAGTAVHF.

The chain links TRBV19 to TRBJ2-7; 12 positions match TRBD2. This CDR3 spans 15 amino acids. The germline CDR1 and CDR2 sequences are LNHDA and SQIVND (reference sequence). The J segment lost 6 bases and the V segment lost 7 bases, leaving 10 bases of the junction unmatched. CDR3 protein: CASIPTSGSYCEQYF. In nucleotides, the CDR3 is TGTGCCAGTATTCCGACTAGCGGGAGTTATTGCGAGCAGTACTTC. The whole variable domain, remainder taken from reference TRBV19 and TRBJ2-7, is DGGITQSPKYLFRKEGQNVTLSCEQNLNHDAMYWYRQDPGQGLRLIYYSQIVNDFQKGDIAEGYSVSREKKESFPLTVTSAQKNPTAFYLCASIPTSGSYCEQYFGPGTRLTVT.

The chain links TRBV29-1 to TRBJ2-5; D is perhaps TRBD1 or TRBD2 (6 bases each). The CDR3 loop spans 13 amino acids. CDR1 and CDR2 (germline): SQVTM, ANQGSEA. V lost 3 bases and J lost 9, with 17 bases in between. The CDR3 protein is CSVEEGGVSAQYF. CDR3 nucleotides: TGCAGCGTTGAGGAGGGGGGAGTGTCGGCCCAGTACTTC.

The chain couples TRBV14 to TRBJ1-1, with D uncertain. Trimming pared 4 bases from V and 5 bases from J, leaving 11 bases between. The V gene's germline CDR1 is SGHDN and CDR2 FVKESK. The CDR3 runs 13 residues. CDR3 DNA: TGTGCCAGCAGCCGGGTGAGGAGGACTGAAGCTTTCTTT. This codes for CASSRVRRTEAFF.

The chain employs TRBV28 and TRBJ1-2, with 7 bases aligning to TRBD1. Trimming took 5 bases from V and 4 from J; bases not matched to a gene: 7. The CDR3 is 14 residues long. Per germline, CDR1 MDHEN and CDR2 SYDVKM. The CDR3 DNA is TGTGCCAGCAGTAATGGGGGGACAGTCTATGGCTACACCTTC. Protein: CASSNGGTVYGYTF.

The genes are TRBV5-4 and TRBJ1-3; no firm D call. Trimming stripped 4 bases from V and 0 bases from J, with 11 bases between. The CDR3 is 15 residues long. The germline gives CDR1 SGHNT, CDR2 YYREEE (reference sequence). CDR3 residues: CASSLRGSSGNTIYF. In DNA form, the CDR3 reads TGTGCCAGCAGCCTTCGAGGGTCCTCTGGAAACACCATATATTTT.

The genes are TRBV9 and TRBJ1-5, with D possibly matching TRBD1 (5 bases). Germline CDR1 and CDR2: SGDLS and YYNGEE. The CDR3 covers 13 residues. Trimming took off 1 base at V and 6 bases at J, with 8 bases between the two ends. The CDR3 loop reads CASSVLGGQPQHF. DNA for the CDR3: TGTGCCAGCAGCGTACTTGGGGGTCAGCCCCAGCATTTT.

The gene calls are TRBV15 and TRBJ1-1; no clear D. Trimming cost V 3 bases and J 1 base, with 12 bases left between them. There are 15 residues in the CDR3. In germline, CDR1 is LNHNV, CDR2 YYDKDF (reference sequence). The CDR3 region is CATSSYSFANTEAFF. DNA for the CDR3: TGTGCCACCAGCAGTTATTCGTTTGCGAACACTGAAGCTTTCTTT. The variable domain in full, completed from reference TRBV15 and TRBJ1-1, reads DAMVIQNPRYQVTQFGKPVTLSCSQTLNHNVMYWYQQKSSQAPKLLFHYYDKDFNNEADTPDNFQSRRPNTSFCFLDIRSPGLGDTAMYLCATSSYSFANTEAFFGQGTRLTVV.

The chain combines TRBV19 with TRBJ1-3, with D possibly TRBD1 on 6 matching bases. V was clipped by 5 bases and J by 2 bases, with 16 bases between them. The CDR3 spans 16 residues. From germline, CDR1 is LNHDA and CDR2 SQIVND (reference sequence). The CDR3 loop reads CASSPQTGTTGNTIYF. In DNA form, the CDR3 reads TGTGCCAGTAGTCCCCAGACAGGTACTACTGGAAACACCATATATTTT. The variable domain in full, with the rest retrieved from reference TRBV19 and TRBJ1-3, is DGGITQSPKYLFRKEGQNVTLSCEQNLNHDAMYWYRQDPGQGLRLIYYSQIVNDFQKGDIAEGYSVSREKKESFPLTVTSAQKNPTAFYLCASSPQTGTTGNTIYFGEGSWLTVV.

The genes are TRBV25-1 and TRBJ1-3; D unresolved. The germline V and J ends were trimmed by 6 bases and 1 base, with 22 bases remaining between them. The CDR3 has 18 residues. Looked up from germline, CDR1 is MGHDK and CDR2 is SYGVNS. The CDR3 sequence is CASSAMGGRLKSGNTIYF. In DNA, the CDR3 is TGTGCCAGCAGCGCCATGGGAGGCAGGCTAAAATCTGGAAACACCATATATTTT.

The chain recombines TRBV9 with TRBJ2-2; no clear D gene. Between the trimmed V and J ends, which lost 2 bases and 5 bases, there was a span of 10 bases. Germline-derived CDR1 and CDR2 are SGDLS and YYNGEE. This CDR3 comprises 14 residues. The DNA of the CDR3 is TGTGCCAGCAGCGTTACGAGCTCTACCGGGGAGCTGTTTTTT. Translation: CASSVTSSTGELFF. Full variable domain (outside the CDR3, taken from reference TRBV9 and TRBJ2-2): DSGVTQTPKHLITATGQRVTLRCSPRSGDLSVYWYQQSLDQGLQFLIQYYNGEERAKGNILERFSAQQFPDLHSELNLSSLELGDSALYFCASSVTSSTGELFFGEGSRLTVL.

This rearrangement joins TRBV10-3 to TRBJ2-7, with D maybe TRBD2 (5 bases). The germline V gene encodes CDR1 ENHRY and CDR2 SYGVKD. The CDR3 length is 18 residues. Trimming shortened V by 2 bases and J by 6 bases, and 26 bases separated the two germline ends. CDR3 region: CAISEPLGGASGWVEQYF. The CDR3 coding sequence is TGTGCCATCAGTGAGCCACTCGGCGGTGCAAGCGGTTGGGTCGAGCAGTACTTC.

In this sample, this clone turned up a few times. The chain has TRBV29-1 and TRBJ2-7, with D tentatively TRBD2 (6 bases). Germline CDR1 and CDR2: SQVTM and ANQGSEA. The CDR3 sequence is 13 residues long. V lost 2 bases to trimming and J lost 3 bases, with 11 bases between them. CDR3 protein: CSVENGGNYEQYF. The CDR3 DNA reads as TGCAGCGTTGAAAATGGGGGGAACTACGAGCAGTACTTC.

The rearrangement links TRBV10-3 to TRBJ2-7; D may match TRBD1 or TRBD2 (7 bases each). In germline, CDR1 is ENHRY, CDR2 SYGVKD. The CDR3 totals 12 residues. The ends were cut back, 10 bases at V and 4 bases at J, with 14 bases in the middle. CDR3 bases: TGTGCCACTCGACAGGGAGGGTACGAGCAGTACTTC. Encoded protein: CATRQGGYEQYF.

The chain combines TRBV7-9 with TRBJ1-1, with a tentative D call TRBD1 (5 bases). The length of the CDR3 is 15 residues. Germline CDR1 reads SEHNR; CDR2 reads FQNEAQ (reference sequence). V was trimmed by 3 bases and J by 2 bases, leaving 13 bases between them. CDR3 loop: CASSLGDSSNTEAFF. The CDR3 coding sequence is TGTGCCAGCAGCTTGGGAGACAGCTCTAACACTGAAGCTTTCTTT.

About this clone: One end of the junction does not line up with germline, which may come from a read error. The chain recombines TRBV7-9 with TRBJ1-3; D gene ambiguous. Germline lookup yields CDR1 SEHNR and CDR2 FQNEAQ (reference sequence). The length of the CDR3 is 14 residues. The chain's CDR3 is CASSLALYGSTIYF. The CDR3 DNA is TGTGCCAGCAGCTTAGCCCTTTATGGAAGCACCATATATTTT.

V gene TRBV4-1 combines with J gene TRBJ2-4; D perhaps matches TRBD1 (5 bases). V shed 1 base and J shed 9 bases, with 13 bases lying between them. This CDR3 is 14 amino acids long. The germline V gene has CDR1 MGHRA and CDR2 YSYEKL. The CDR3 region is CASSQGLRDGIQYF. DNA for the CDR3: TGCGCCAGCAGCCAAGGACTCAGGGATGGCATTCAGTACTTC.

This chain connects TRBV5-1 to TRBJ1-4; TRBD1 agrees at 9 bases. CDR3 length: 15 amino acids. With V trimmed by 0 bases and J by 5 bases, 2 bases remained unmatched. The V gene's germline CDR1 is SGHRS and CDR2 YFSETQ. As DNA, the CDR3 is TGCGCCAGCAGCTTGGAGGGACAGGGCAATGAAAAACTGTTTTTT. This codes for CASSLEGQGNEKLFF.

The chain joins TRBV28 to TRBJ1-5; D gene uncertain. CDR1 and CDR2 (germline): MDHEN, SYDVKM. Deletions cut 5 bases from V and 0 bases from J, with 5 bases between. The CDR3 consists of 13 residues. The chain's CDR3 is CASSRDSNQPQHF. DNA for the CDR3: TGTGCCAGCAGTCGAGATAGCAATCAGCCCCAGCATTTT.

This chain uses TRBV28 with TRBJ1-1; a weak D match, TRBD1 (5 bases). V was pared by 7 bases and J by 4 bases, with 13 bases between. The V gene's germline CDR1 is MDHEN and CDR2 SYDVKM. This CDR3 is 13 amino acids long. The CDR3 loop reads CASTGPRGTEAFF. CDR3 nucleotides: TGTGCCAGCACGGGACCCCGGGGCACTGAAGCTTTCTTT.

The table lists this clone with a count of one. This sequence joins TRBV28 and TRBJ2-7, with D possibly being TRBD1 (6 bases). The CDR3 has 14 residues. From germline, CDR1 is MDHEN and CDR2 SYDVKM. V lost 7 bases, J lost 2 bases, and 15 bases lay in between. The CDR3 bases are TGTGCCAGCAACTTCCCCGGACAGCCCTACGAGCAGTACTTC. It is translated as CASNFPGQPYEQYF.

This rearrangement joins TRBV5-1 to TRBJ1-4; D unclear. The CDR3 sequence is 13 residues long. Germline CDR1 reads SGHRS; CDR2 reads YFSETQ. With 6 bases removed from V and 1 base from J, the gap between germline ends came to 7 bases. The DNA for the CDR3 is TGCGCCAGCAACGAGGGAACTAATGAAAAACTGTTTTTT. The encoded protein is CASNEGTNEKLFF.

V gene TRBV12-5 combines with J gene TRBJ1-6; 11 bases map to TRBD1. Germline V lookup: CDR1 LGHNT, CDR2 FRNRAP. J was trimmed by 9 bases and V by 4 bases; bases with no gene match: 8. CDR3 length equals 16 residues. The CDR3 spells CASGSTTGTGGSPLHF. In DNA, the CDR3 is TGTGCTAGTGGTTCGACGACCGGGACAGGGGGTTCACCCCTCCACTTT.

The rearrangement links TRBV2 to TRBJ1-1, with 9 bases lining up with TRBD1. CDR3 length equals 16 residues. CDR1 SNHLY and CDR2 FYNNEI come from the germline V gene. V dropped 6 bases and J dropped 1; count of bases not matched to a gene: 9. This chain's CDR3 is CASSAGTGIQNTEAFF. The CDR3 DNA reads as TGTGCCAGCAGCGCCGGGACAGGGATTCAGAACACTGAAGCTTTCTTT.

The rearrangement uses TRBV2 and TRBJ1-2; D might be TRBD1 (5 bases). Trimming left V 6 bases short and J 4 bases short, with 15 bases between. The CDR3 spans 14 residues. Germline V CDR1 and CDR2: SNHLY, FYNNEI. The CDR3 loop reads CASSAGTEGYGYTF. The DNA of the CDR3 is TGTGCCAGCAGCGCCGGGACCGAGGGCTATGGCTACACCTTC. Full variable domain (outside the CDR3, taken from reference TRBV2 and TRBJ1-2): EPEVTQTPSHQVTQMGQEVILRCVPISNHLYFYWYRQILGQKVEFLVSFYNNEISEKSEIFDDQFSVERPDGSNFTLKIRSTKLEDSAMYFCASSAGTEGYGYTFGSGTRLTVV.

The chain employs TRBV7-3 and TRBJ1-2; D gene unclear. The CDR3 sequence is 13 residues long. Between the trimmed V and J ends, which lost 8 bases and 6 bases, there was a span of 16 bases. Germline V lookup: CDR1 SGHTA, CDR2 FQGTGA. For the CDR3, the DNA is TGTGCCAGCGCTAAGGGATCCGGACATGGCTACACCTTC. Its translation: CASAKGSGHGYTF.

This chain links TRBV28 with TRBJ1-1; 7 positions agree with TRBD1. The CDR3 has 14 amino acids. J lost 9 bases, V lost 5 bases, and 12 bases had no gene match. CDR1 and CDR2 from the germline V gene are MDHEN and SYDVKM. The CDR3 spells CASSPGQAFMQAFF. CDR3 DNA: TGTGCCAGCAGTCCTGGACAGGCCTTCATGCAAGCTTTCTTT.